A single sample is the source of the 9 T cell receptor beta chains below, sequenced in a study of T-cell memory formation after mild COVID-19. MiXCR, applied by TCRdb to the 5' RACE reads, yields one record per CDR3 protein. The sample contains under 300,000 distinct CDR3 sequences, 8.5% to 9.5% of which appear only once. Input material: PBMCs or a T cell subset sorted from them (not recorded which). Receptor source: a man in his late teens or twenties who had mild COVID-19 (a few samples of this study predate the infection). Cell type and time point are not known.

The sample holds a few counts of this clonotype. V is TRBV7-3 and J is TRBJ1-3; 7 nucleotides line up with TRBD1. The ends lost 2 bases at V and 0 bases at J; junction bases unmatched: 4. Per the germline V gene, CDR1 is SGHTA and CDR2 is FQGTGA. The CDR3 has 16 residues. CDR3 residues: CASSLGTETSGNTIYF. The DNA of the CDR3 is TGTGCCAGCAGCTTAGGGACAGAGACCTCTGGAAACACCATATATTTT.

V gene TRBV5-1 combines with J gene TRBJ2-7; a weak D match, TRBD1 (5 bases). Trimming shortened V by 0 bases and J by 12 bases, and 19 bases separated the two germline ends. This CDR3 contains 14 residues. Germline CDR1 reads SGHRS; CDR2 reads YFSETQ. This CDR3 reads CASSLDAQGPILYV. The CDR3 DNA reads TGCGCCAGCAGCTTGGACGCCCAGGGTCCCATTTTGTACGTC.

This clonotype was observed a handful of times. This chain connects TRBV29-1 to TRBJ2-5; 8 nucleotides line up with TRBD2. The CDR3 sequence is 13 residues long. Trimming removed 7 bases from V and 5 bases from J; junction bases left unmatched: 9. Germline V gene data show CDR1 as SQVTM and CDR2 as ANQGSEA. This chain's CDR3 is CSAQRGLGETQYF. CDR3 coding DNA: TGCAGCGCCCAAAGGGGACTAGGGGAGACCCAGTACTTC.

The chain links TRBV9 to TRBJ1-2, with 7 positions matching TRBD1. The length of the CDR3 is 17 residues. J was trimmed by 2 bases and V by 3 bases; bases with no gene match: 13. Germline-derived CDR1 and CDR2 are SGDLS and YYNGEE. CDR3 sequence (DNA): TGTGCCAGCAGCGCGACGACGGGACAGAGTTCGAACTATGGCTACACCTTC. Residues: CASSATTGQSSNYGYTF.

The chain recombines TRBV7-7 with TRBJ2-5, with D hard to call. The CDR3 totals 13 residues. Germline CDR1 is SSHAT and CDR2 is FNYEAQ (reference sequence). V was clipped by 6 bases and J by 4 bases, with 12 bases between them. CDR3 nucleotides: TGTGCCAGCAGTCCAAACCCGGGAGAGACCCAGTACTTC. Translation: CASSPNPGETQYF.

The chain has TRBV27 and TRBJ2-7; TRBD1 agrees at 10 bases. The CDR3 length is 16 residues. J was trimmed by 4 bases and V by 3 bases; bases with no gene match: 9. Germline V CDR1 and CDR2: MNHEY, SMNVEV (reference sequence). The CDR3 loop reads CASSFAPGTGEYEQYF. As DNA, the CDR3 is TGTGCCAGCAGTTTCGCCCCCGGGACAGGGGAGTACGAGCAGTACTTC.

This clonotype was recorded at least ten times. The V and J genes are TRBV7-2 and TRBJ1-2, with 7 bases fitting TRBD1. V was clipped by 5 bases and J by 7 bases; unmatched bases: 7. Looked up from germline, CDR1 is SGHTA and CDR2 is FQGNSA. The CDR3 length is 13 residues. The CDR3 here is CASSDAGGRGYTF. The CDR3 nucleotides are TGTGCCAGCAGCGACGCAGGGGGTCGTGGCTACACCTTC.

The table lists this clonotype with a few counts. The chain has TRBV5-1 and TRBJ1-1, with a possible D match to TRBD1 (5 bases). Trimming took 0 bases from V and 1 from J, leaving 7 bases between them. Germline-derived CDR1 and CDR2 are SGHRS and YFSETQ. This CDR3 comprises 14 residues. The CDR3 region is CASSLEGTNTEAFF. The DNA of the CDR3 is TGCGCCAGCAGCTTGGAGGGGACGAACACTGAAGCTTTCTTT.

This clonotype turned up a few times. This chain links TRBV7-2 with TRBJ2-1; D not resolved. The CDR3 loop spans 16 amino acids. Germline CDR1 is SGHTA and CDR2 is FQGNSA. Trimming took 5 bases from V and 0 from J, leaving 14 bases between them. Here the CDR3 DNA reads TGTGCCAGCAGCCCGCCCGATAGCAACTCCTACAATGAGCAGTTCTTC. This translates into CASSPPDSNSYNEQFF. Full variable domain (remainder filled in from reference TRBV7-2 and TRBJ2-1): GAGVSQSPSNKVTEKGKDVELRCDPISGHTALYWYRQSLGQGLEFLIYFQGNSAPDKSGLPSDRFSAERTGGSVSTLTIQRTQQEDSAVYLCASSPPDSNSYNEQFFGPGTRLTVL.